This section outlines one T cell receptor beta chain sequence together with its context. What antigen it recognizes has not been identified. It has no much larger one-base neighbor in the sample; base qualities were not kept. This sample stems from a study of PD-1 blockade in classical Hodgkin lymphoma (dated by TCRdb to between 2020 and 2021). Concerning the study at large: Nivolumab dosing was 3 mg/kg intravenously every 2 weeks, continuing until either disease progression or unacceptable toxicity. The study used CyTOF and TCR beta sequencing to define a peripheral blood immune signature of response to PD-1 blockade in classical Hodgkin lymphoma.

Genomic DNA was extracted with the Qiagen DNeasy kit from unsorted PBMCs and from negatively selected CD4+ and CD8+ fractions. TCR beta CDR3 regions were amplified by immunoSEQ multiplex PCR using primers annealing to V and J segments. A synthetic immune receptor repertoire was used to minimize amplification bias, and any residual bias was removed computationally once sequencing was done. The source study handled its data this way. Custom Python scripts were used to quantify repertoire diversity as the Shannon entropy index. Unsorted, CD4+ and CD8+ repertoires were examined separately, except in combined analyses, for which CD4+ and CD8+ sequences were merged in silico. Clonal expansion was defined as at least a 2-fold frequency increase after treatment relative to C1D1, with a pseudocount of 0.5 for undetected baseline clones. Singleton clones were defined as clones with 0 or 1 copy at C1D1, and non-singleton clones were defined as clones with 2 or more copies. Clones expanded in unsorted samples were assigned a CD4+, CD8+ or unknown annotation through matching of protein sequences in sorted samples from the same patient. Wilcoxon tests were applied to paired samples to test diversity changes from C1D1 to C4D1. This is the immuneACCESS table as TCRdb keeps it, with only in-frame sequences that have V and J called. A part of the clones is gone; compared with another copy, unresolved V genes explain less than half, and the rest is unexplained. V and J calls plus clone size are reproduced from that table; the DNA served to infer D and trimming. The sample includes just under 65,000 clones, with approximately 94% observed a single time. The ten largest account for approximately 8% of the sample.

Interpreted using the paper, the time point label stands for: cycle 4 day 1 (C4D1), after 5 to 7 weeks of nivolumab. Relapse after autologous stem cell transplantation had occurred in all trial patients, and cohorts A, B and C were distinguished by prior brentuximab vedotin exposure. The trial cohort included 56 patients with relapsed/refractory classical Hodgkin lymphoma, and each patient had a best overall response of complete response, partial response or progressive disease. Single-agent nivolumab was administered to trial patients in the multi-cohort phase II CheckMate 205 trial. Best overall response was determined by an independent review committee according to the 2007 International Working Group response criteria. Trial PBMCs were collected just before the start of nivolumab (C1D1) and during therapy at cycle 2 day 1 and cycle 4 day 1. After peripheral blood was drawn into 8 mL Vacutainer Cell Preparation Tubes, PBMCs were isolated by centrifugation and then cryopreserved.

There are 16 amino acids in the CDR3, from cysteine to phenylalanine inclusive. Only CDR3 DNA remains: 48 bases, in frame from the first base. V is cut by 2 bases and J by 4 bases, and the space between the germline ends is 15 bases. The germline V gene yields SGHTA for CDR1 and FQGNSA for CDR2. Beyond this particular receptor, the publication reports: Lower diversity was observed in patients in whom nivolumab was started less than 1 year after ASCT, and these patients were excluded from later analyses so that confounding by immune reconstitution would be avoided. By C4D1, a significant rise was seen in CD4+ TCR diversity but not in CD8+ TCR diversity (p=0.0027 vs p=0.16), and the rise was most apparent among complete responders (p=0.02). Trial patients achieving complete response had baseline diversity similar to newly diagnosed patients, whereas partial responders and progressors had significantly lower diversity. The study was restricted to a single clinical trial cohort, and the causes of repertoire differences, possibly disease activity or prior therapy, were left undefined. Baseline TCR diversity was reported as lower in newly diagnosed patients than in healthy donors, and lower still in relapsed/refractory patients.

This clonotype originated in a human donor with classical Hodgkin lymphoma. Sequenced material: peripheral blood mononuclear cells (PBMCs), taken before the fourth cycle of nivolumab. The rearranged segments are TRBV7-2 and TRBJ2-1, with no confident D gene call. The CDR3 region: CASSLNKGVWYNEQFF. The nucleotide sequence reads TGTGCCAGCAGCTTAAATAAGGGCGTCTGGTACAATGAGCAGTTCTTC.